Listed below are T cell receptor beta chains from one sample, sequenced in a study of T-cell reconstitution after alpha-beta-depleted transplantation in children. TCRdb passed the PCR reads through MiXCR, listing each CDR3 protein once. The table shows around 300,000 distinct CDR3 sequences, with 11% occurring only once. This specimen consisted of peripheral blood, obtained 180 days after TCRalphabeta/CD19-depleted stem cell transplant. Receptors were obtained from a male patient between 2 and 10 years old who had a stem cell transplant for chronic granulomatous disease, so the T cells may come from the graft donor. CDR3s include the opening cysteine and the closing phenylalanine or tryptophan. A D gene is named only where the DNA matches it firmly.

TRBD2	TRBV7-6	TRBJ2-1	CASSLTASGTYNEQFF
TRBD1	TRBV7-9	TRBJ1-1	CASSSTGVTEAFF
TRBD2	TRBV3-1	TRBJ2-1	CASSLGTSGGVVQFF
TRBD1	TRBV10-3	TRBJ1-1	CAISEPGTGKTEAFF
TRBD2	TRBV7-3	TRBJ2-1	CASSAGLGGEQFF
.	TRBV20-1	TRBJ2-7	CSARLTGITYEQYF
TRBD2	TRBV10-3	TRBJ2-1	CATLAETYNEQFF
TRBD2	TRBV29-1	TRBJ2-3	CSGGGILDTQYF
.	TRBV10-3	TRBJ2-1	CAISGLDNEQFF
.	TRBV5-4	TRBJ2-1	CAISEDISSYNEQFF
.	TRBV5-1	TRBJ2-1	CASSEQGRTYNEQFF
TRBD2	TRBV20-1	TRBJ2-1	CSANPPGLESNEQFF
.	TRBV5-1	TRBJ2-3	CASGGLPADTQYF
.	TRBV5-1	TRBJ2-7	CASSRDPAYEQYF
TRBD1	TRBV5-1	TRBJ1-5	CASSPGQGDAYQPQHF
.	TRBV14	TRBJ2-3	CASSQALTDTQYF
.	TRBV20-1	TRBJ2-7	CTQGGTYEQYF
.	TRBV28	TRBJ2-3	CASRPRAGWADTQYF
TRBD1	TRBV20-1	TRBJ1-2	CSAVARTGDNYGYTF
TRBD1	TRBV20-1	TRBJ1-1	CSARDPSGGYSEAFF
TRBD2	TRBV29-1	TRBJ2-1	CSVDIFKTSGRALPNEQFF
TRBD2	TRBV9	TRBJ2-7	CASSVGGRDEQYF
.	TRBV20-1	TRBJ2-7	CSALAGRQQYF
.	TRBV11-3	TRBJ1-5	CASSLVGVRGGVGNQPQHF
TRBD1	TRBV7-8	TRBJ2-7	CASSKSGQSREQYF
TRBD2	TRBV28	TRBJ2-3	CASTPQEAGGNTDTQYF
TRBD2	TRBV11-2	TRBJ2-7	CASIPVRGGRCEQYF
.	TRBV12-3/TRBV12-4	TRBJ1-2	CASESPLGYTF
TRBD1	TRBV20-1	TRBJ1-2	CSARLTGGHGYTF
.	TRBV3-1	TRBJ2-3	CASSQVGAQYF
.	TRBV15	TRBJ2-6	CATSRDRGVRGSGANVLTF
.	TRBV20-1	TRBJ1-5	CSAKTEYSNQPQHF
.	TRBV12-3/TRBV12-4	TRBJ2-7	CASSLVGGGEQYF
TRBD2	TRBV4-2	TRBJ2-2	CASSQEGSGGVTGELFF
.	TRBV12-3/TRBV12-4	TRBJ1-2	CASSLGLIYTF
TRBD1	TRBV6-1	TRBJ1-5	CASSAIDRAFRFGQPQHF
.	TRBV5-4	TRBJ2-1	CASSLMENFRHNEQFF